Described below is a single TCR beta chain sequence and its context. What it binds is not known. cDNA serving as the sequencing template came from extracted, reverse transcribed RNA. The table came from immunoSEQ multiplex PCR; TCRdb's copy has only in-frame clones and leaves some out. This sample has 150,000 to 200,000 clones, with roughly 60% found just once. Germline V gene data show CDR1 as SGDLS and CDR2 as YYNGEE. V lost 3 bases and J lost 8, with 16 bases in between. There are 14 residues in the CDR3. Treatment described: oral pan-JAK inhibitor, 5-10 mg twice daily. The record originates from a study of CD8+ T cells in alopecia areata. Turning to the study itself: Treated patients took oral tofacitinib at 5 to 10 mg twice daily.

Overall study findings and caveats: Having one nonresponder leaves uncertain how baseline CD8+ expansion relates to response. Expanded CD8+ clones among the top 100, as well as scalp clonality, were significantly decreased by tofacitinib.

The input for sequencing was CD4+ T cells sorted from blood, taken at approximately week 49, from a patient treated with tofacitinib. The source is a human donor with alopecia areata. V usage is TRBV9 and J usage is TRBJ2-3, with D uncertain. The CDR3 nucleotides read TGTGCCAGCAGCGCCCACACGAGAGTCGGTACGCAGTATTTT. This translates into CASSAHTRVGTQYF.